The TCR beta chain described here comes from a study of regulatory T cells in long-lasting Graves disease. Study in general: It was over 5 years of antithyroid drugs, with positive TSH receptor antibodies, that meant persistent Graves' disease.

There are 15 residues in the CDR3. Trimming removed 6 bases from V and 1 base from J; junction bases left unmatched: 4. Study conclusions and caveats: Lower TCR diversity was seen in persistent Graves' patients than in newly diagnosed ones. Persistent disease exhibited a predilection for TRBV28, TRBJ1-2 and TRBJ2-5. The persistent group shared around 3,000 public clonotypes, more than the approximately 1,000 shared by new patients.

Comments on this clonotype: Its antigen is as yet unknown.

Time point: persistent/refractory GD, antithyroid drugs over 5 years with positive TRAb. PBMC-extracted RNA yielded the TCR library. Combining iRepertoire HTBI primers with Arm-PCR of CDR3 regions, the authors built TCR beta libraries. TCRdb reanalysed the multiplex PCR reads using MiXCR and keeps one entry per CDR3 protein. The sample has 650,000 to 700,000 distinct CDR3 sequences; around 32% are singletons. The chain combines TRBV12-3 or TRBV12-4 with TRBJ2-3; 10 bases agree with TRBD2. The clonotype originates from a female donor with Graves disease. This specimen consisted of peripheral blood mononuclear cells (PBMCs), obtained when the disease was refractory, from a patient treated with antithyroid drugs. The CDR3 DNA reads as TGTGCCAGCAGGACGCTAGCGGGGGGCACAGATACGCAGTATTTT. This codes for CASRTLAGGTDTQYF.